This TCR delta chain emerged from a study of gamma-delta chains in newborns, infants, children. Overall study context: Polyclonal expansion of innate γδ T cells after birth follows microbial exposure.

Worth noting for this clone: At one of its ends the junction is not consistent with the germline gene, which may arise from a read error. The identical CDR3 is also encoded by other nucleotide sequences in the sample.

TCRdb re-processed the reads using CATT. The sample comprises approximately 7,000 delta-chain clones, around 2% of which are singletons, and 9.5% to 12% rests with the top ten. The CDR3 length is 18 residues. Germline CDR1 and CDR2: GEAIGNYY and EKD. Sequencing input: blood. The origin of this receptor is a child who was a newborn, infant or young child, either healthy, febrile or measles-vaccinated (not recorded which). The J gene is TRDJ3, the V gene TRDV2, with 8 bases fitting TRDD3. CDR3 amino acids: CACDDTGDTSWDTRQMFF. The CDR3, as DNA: TGTGCCTGTGACGATACTGGGGATACCTCCTGGGACACCCGGCAGATGTTTTTC.